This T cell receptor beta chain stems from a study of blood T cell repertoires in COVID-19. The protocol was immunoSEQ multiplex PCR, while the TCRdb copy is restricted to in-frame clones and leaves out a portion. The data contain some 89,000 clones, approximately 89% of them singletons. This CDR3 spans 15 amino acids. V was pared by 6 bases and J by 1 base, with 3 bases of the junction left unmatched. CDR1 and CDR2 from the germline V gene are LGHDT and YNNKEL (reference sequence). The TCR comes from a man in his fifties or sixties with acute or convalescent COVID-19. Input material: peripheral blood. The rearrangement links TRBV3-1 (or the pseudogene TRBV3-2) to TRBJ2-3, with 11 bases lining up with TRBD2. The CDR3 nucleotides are TGTGCCAGCAGAGAGGGACTAGCGGGCACAGATACGCAGTATTTT. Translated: CASREGLAGTDTQYF.